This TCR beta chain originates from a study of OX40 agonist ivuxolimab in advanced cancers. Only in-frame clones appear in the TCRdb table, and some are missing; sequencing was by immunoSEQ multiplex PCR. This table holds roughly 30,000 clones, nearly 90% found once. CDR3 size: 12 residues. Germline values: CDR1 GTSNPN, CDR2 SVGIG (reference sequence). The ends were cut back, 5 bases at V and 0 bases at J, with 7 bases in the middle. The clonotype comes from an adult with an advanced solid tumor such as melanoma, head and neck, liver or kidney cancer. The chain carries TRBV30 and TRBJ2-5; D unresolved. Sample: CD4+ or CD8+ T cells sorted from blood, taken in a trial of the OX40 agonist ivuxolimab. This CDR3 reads CAWGWNQETQYF. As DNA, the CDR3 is TGTGCCTGGGGATGGAACCAAGAGACCCAGTACTTC.